The source of this TCR beta chain is a study of blood T cell repertoires in COVID-19. Method: immunoSEQ multiplex PCR; TCRdb's copy keeps in-frame clones and lacks some. The table includes a few hundred thousand clones, around 90% detected once. There are 15 residues in the CDR3. V gave up 0 bases and J gave up 4 bases; unmatched junction bases: 4. Germline V gene data show CDR1 as MNHNS and CDR2 as SASEGT. This clonotype was sampled from a man aged 18 to 35 with active or convalescent COVID-19. This chain links TRBV6-1 with TRBJ1-1; TRBD1 matches 8 bases. The specimen sequenced was peripheral blood. The CDR3 region has the DNA TGTGCCAGCAGTGAAGCGCAGGGGGCTGGCACTGAAGCTTTCTTT. It translates to CASSEAQGAGTEAFF.